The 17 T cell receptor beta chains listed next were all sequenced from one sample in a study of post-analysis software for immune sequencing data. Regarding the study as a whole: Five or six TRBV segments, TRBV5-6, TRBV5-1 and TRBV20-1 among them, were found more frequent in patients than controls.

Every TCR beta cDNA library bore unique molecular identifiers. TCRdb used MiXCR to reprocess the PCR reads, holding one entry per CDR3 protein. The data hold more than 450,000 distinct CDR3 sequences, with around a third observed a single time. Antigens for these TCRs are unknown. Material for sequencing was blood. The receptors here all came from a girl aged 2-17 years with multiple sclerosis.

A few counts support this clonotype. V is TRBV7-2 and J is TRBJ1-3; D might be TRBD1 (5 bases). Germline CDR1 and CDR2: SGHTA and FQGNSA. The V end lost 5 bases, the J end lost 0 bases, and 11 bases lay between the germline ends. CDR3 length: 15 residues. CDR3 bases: TGTGCCAGCAGCCCCCCCGGGACCTCTGGAAACACCATATATTTT. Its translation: CASSPPGTSGNTIYF. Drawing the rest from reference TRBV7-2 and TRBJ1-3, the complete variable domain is GAGVSQSPSNKVTEKGKDVELRCDPISGHTALYWYRQSLGQGLEFLIYFQGNSAPDKSGLPSDRFSAERTGGSVSTLTIQRTQQEDSAVYLCASSPPGTSGNTIYFGEGSWLTVV.

CDR3 in amino acids: CASSFRLAGEFSYNEQFF. The CDR3, as DNA: TGTGCCAGCAGCTTCCGACTAGCGGGGGAGTTCTCCTACAATGAGCAGTTCTTC. The V and J genes are TRBV7-2 and TRBJ2-1, with 12 bases lining up with TRBD2. The germline gives CDR1 SGHTA, CDR2 FQGNSA. The J segment lost 0 bases and the V segment lost 3 bases, leaving 6 bases of the junction unmatched. The CDR3 sequence is 18 residues long.

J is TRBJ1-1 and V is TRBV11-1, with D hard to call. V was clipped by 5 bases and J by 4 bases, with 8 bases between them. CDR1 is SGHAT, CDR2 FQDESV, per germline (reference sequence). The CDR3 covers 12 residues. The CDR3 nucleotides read TGTGCCAGCAGCCTTACCTTCACTGAAGCTTTCTTT. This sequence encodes CASSLTFTEAFF.

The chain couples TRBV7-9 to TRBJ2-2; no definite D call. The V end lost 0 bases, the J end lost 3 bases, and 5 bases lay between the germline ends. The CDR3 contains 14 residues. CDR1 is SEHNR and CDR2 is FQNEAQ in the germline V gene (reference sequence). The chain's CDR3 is CASSLATYTGELFF. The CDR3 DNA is TGTGCCAGCAGCTTAGCTACTTACACCGGGGAGCTGTTTTTT.

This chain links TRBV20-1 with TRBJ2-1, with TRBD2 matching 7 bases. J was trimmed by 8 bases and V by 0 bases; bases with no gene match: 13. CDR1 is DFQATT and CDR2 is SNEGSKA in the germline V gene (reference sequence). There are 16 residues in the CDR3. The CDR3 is CSARDPASGPYDEQFF. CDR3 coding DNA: TGCAGTGCTAGAGATCCGGCTAGCGGTCCTTACGATGAGCAGTTCTTC.

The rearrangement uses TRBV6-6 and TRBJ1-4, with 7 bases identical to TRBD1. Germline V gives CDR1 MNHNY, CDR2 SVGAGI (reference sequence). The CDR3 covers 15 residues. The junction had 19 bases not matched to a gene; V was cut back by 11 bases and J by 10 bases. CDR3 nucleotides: TGTGCCGGCACCCAATCGAGGGGGCAGAGGGGAAAACTGTTTTTT. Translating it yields CAGTQSRGQRGKLFF.

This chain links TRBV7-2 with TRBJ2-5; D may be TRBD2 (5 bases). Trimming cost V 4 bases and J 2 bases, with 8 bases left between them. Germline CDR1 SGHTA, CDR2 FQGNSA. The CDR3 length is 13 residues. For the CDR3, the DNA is TGTGCCAGCAGCTCGACTACACAAGAGACCCAGTACTTC. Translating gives CASSSTTQETQYF.

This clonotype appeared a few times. CDR3 nucleotides: TGCAGTGCTAGAGTGAACATTTACAATGAGCAGTTCTTC. Translation gives CSARVNIYNEQFF. The chain joins TRBV20-1 to TRBJ2-1; D is unclear. CDR1 is DFQATT and CDR2 is SNEGSKA in the germline V gene (reference sequence). CDR3 size: 13 residues. V was clipped by 1 base and J by 4 bases, with 8 bases between them.

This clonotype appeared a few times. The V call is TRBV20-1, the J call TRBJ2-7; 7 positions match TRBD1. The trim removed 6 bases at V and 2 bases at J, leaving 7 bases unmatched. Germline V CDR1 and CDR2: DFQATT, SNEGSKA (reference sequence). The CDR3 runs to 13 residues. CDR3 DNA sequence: TGCAGTGCACAGGCAGGGGGTCCCTACGAGCAGTACTTC. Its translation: CSAQAGGPYEQYF.

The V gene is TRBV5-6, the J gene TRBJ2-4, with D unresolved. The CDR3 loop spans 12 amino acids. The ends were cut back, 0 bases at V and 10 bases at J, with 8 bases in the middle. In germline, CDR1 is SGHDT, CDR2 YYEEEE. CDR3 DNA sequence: TGTGCCAGCAGCTTGGGACCTACAATTCAGTACTTC. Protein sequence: CASSLGPTIQYF.

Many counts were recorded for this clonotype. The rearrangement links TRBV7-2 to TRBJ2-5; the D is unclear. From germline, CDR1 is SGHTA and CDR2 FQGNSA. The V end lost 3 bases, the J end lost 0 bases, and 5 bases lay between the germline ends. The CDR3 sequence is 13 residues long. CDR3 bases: TGTGCCAGCAGCTTCGACTACCAAGAGACCCAGTACTTC. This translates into CASSFDYQETQYF.

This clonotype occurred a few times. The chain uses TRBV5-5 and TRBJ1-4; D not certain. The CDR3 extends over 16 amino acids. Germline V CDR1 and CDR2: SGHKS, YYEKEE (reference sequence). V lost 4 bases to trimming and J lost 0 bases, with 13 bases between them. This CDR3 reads CASSVGMSATNEKLFF. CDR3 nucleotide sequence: TGTGCCAGCAGCGTGGGGATGAGCGCAACTAATGAAAAACTGTTTTTT.

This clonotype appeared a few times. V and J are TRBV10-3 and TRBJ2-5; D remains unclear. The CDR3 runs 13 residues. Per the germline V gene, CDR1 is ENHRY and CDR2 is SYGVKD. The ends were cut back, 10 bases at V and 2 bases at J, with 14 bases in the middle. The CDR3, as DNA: TGTGCCACCCAAAAGACTCCTCAAGAGACCCAGTACTTC. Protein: CATQKTPQETQYF.

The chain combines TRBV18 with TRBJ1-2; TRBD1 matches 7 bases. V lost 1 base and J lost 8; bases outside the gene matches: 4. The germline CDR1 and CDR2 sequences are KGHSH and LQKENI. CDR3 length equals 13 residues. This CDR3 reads CASSPLTGEGYTF. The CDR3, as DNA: TGTGCCAGCTCACCACTTACAGGGGAAGGCTACACCTTC.

CDR3 DNA sequence: TGCGCCAGCAGCCTAAGCGGGGGGGCAGAGAGTGAGCAGTTCTTC. Protein product: CASSLSGGAESEQFF. V gene TRBV5-1 combines with J gene TRBJ2-1; TRBD2 aligns across 10 bases. This CDR3 is built from 15 residues. The germline V gene has CDR1 SGHRS and CDR2 YFSETQ. V dropped 4 bases and J dropped 9; count of bases not matched to a gene: 10.

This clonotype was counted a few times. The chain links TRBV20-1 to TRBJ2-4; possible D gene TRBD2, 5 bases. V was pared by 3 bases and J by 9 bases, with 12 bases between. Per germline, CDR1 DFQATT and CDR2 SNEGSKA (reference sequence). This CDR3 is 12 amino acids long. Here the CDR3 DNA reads TGCAGTGCTAGCAGACTATCTGGCATTCAGTACTTC. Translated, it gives CSASRLSGIQYF.

The DNA for the CDR3 is TGTGCCAGCAGCTCCCTCGGATTTAGGGGCTCGGATACGCAGTATTTT. Translated, it gives CASSSLGFRGSDTQYF. This rearrangement joins TRBV11-2 to TRBJ2-3; a weak D match, TRBD1 (5 bases). V lost 4 bases and J lost 6, with 20 bases in between. Germline values: CDR1 SGHAT, CDR2 FQNNGV. CDR3 length equals 16 residues. Combining the CDR3 with reference TRBV11-2 and TRBJ2-3 gives the whole variable domain EAGVAQSPRYKIIEKRQSVAFWCNPISGHATLYWYQQILGQGPKLLIQFQNNGVVDDSQLPKDRFSAERLKGVDSTLKIQPAKLEDSAVYLCASSSLGFRGSDTQYFGPGTRLTVL.